This T cell receptor (beta chain) is from a study of T cell responses to AZD1222 COVID-19 vaccine. The CDR3 contains 12 residues. Between the trimmed V and J ends, which lost 3 bases and 4 bases, there was a span of 6 bases. Germline assignment: CDR1 LNHDA and CDR2 SQIVND (reference sequence). This table comes from immunoSEQ multiplex PCR, and its TCRdb copy is limited to in-frame clones, with some not included. The sample lists about 140,000 clones, approximately 92% occurring once. This material consisted of peripheral blood, taken on day 0 of AZD1222 vaccination. The TCR sequence derives from an adult in good health. The rearrangement links TRBV19 to TRBJ1-2; D perhaps matches TRBD1 (5 bases). CDR3 residues: CASSIDSYGYTF. In DNA, the CDR3 is TGTGCCAGTAGTATTGACAGCTATGGCTACACCTTC.